This paragraph reports one T cell receptor (beta chain). This sample is drawn from a study of cytomegalovirus exposure and HLA in healthy donors. CDR3 length equals 15 residues. CDR1 and CDR2 (germline): SGHRS, YFSETQ. Unmatched junction bases numbered 5, after V lost 4 bases and J lost 4 bases. With 60 Vbeta and 13 Jbeta primers, the PCR was carried out. Profiling relied on immunoSEQ multiplex PCR, and the TCRdb table lists in-frame clones only, not all of them. The table shows more than 150,000 clones, with 80% to 85% occurring only once. The chain is built from TRBV5-1 and TRBJ2-7; 13 bases match TRBD2. The receptor was derived from a woman in her 30s in good health and CMV-seronegative. Sample: PBMCs. The CDR3 sequence: CASSPTLAGGYEQYF. For the CDR3, the DNA is TGCGCCAGCAGCCCAACACTAGCGGGAGGGTACGAGCAGTACTTC.